Listed here are 5 T cell receptor beta chains from one sample, sequenced in a study of blood T cell repertoires in COVID-19. Measured with immunoSEQ multiplex PCR; TCRdb has only the in-frame clones, and not every one. The sample yields 150,000 to 200,000 clones, about 85% seen once. Sequenced sample: peripheral blood. The receptors derive from a man between 65 and 85 years old with active or convalescent COVID-19.

The chain uses TRBV7-8 and TRBJ2-5; TRBD1 matches at 7 bases. The CDR3 covers 16 residues. The germline V gene encodes CDR1 SGHVS and CDR2 FQNEAQ. V was pared by 3 bases and J by 0 bases, with 7 bases of the junction left unmatched. This CDR3 reads CASSLRGPMNQETQYF. Written as DNA, the CDR3 is TGTGCCAGCAGCTTGAGGGGGCCCATGAACCAAGAGACCCAGTACTTC.

This rearrangement joins TRBV21-1 to TRBJ2-1; the tabulated D call, TRBD2, remains unverified against the DNA. TRBV21-1 is listed as a pseudogene. The CDR3 loop spans 18 amino acids. The CDR3 reads CASSKSWTSGTLLNEQFF. CDR3 in DNA: TGTGCCAGCAGCAAATCTTGGACTAGCGGGACCCTACTGAATGAGCAGTTCTTC.

The gene calls are TRBV19 and TRBJ1-4; unclear D gene. V was clipped by 2 bases and J by 5 bases, with 15 bases between them. The CDR3 runs 16 residues. CDR1 and CDR2 (germline): LNHDA, SQIVND (reference sequence). CDR3 sequence (DNA): TGTGCCAGTAGTATAAGTTTGGGAGGGATCAATGAAAAACTGTTTTTT. Translating gives CASSISLGGINEKLFF. Combining the CDR3 with reference TRBV19 and TRBJ1-4 gives the whole variable domain DGGITQSPKYLFRKEGQNVTLSCEQNLNHDAMYWYRQDPGQGLRLIYYSQIVNDFQKGDIAEGYSVSREKKESFPLTVTSAQKNPTAFYLCASSISLGGINEKLFFGSGTQLSVL.

The rearrangement uses TRBV6-6 and TRBJ1-1; a weak D match, TRBD1 (5 bases). The germline gives CDR1 MNHNY, CDR2 SVGAGI (reference sequence). Trimming pared 0 bases from V and 7 bases from J, leaving 18 bases between. The CDR3 sequence is 16 residues long. DNA of the CDR3: TGTGCCAGCAGTTACTCGATTGGGGCTCCAAGCAGTGAAGCTTTCTTT. Translation: CASSYSIGAPSSEAFF.

The rearrangement joins TRBV28 to TRBJ2-7; 7 nucleotides match TRBD2. Germline V gives CDR1 MDHEN, CDR2 SYDVKM. Germline trimming cut 6 bases from V and 3 bases from J; bases unmatched to any gene: 5. The length of the CDR3 is 13 residues. CDR3 coding DNA: TGTGCCAGCAGGGTTTCTAGCGGCTACGAGCAGTACTTC. Translated, it gives CASRVSSGYEQYF.